The T cell receptor beta chain described here comes from a study of regulatory T cells in long-lasting Graves disease. CDR3 size: 15 residues. Germline lookup yields CDR1 LGHNA and CDR2 YSLEER. With 0 bases removed from V and 1 base from J, the gap between germline ends came to 10 bases. Study-wide findings and caveats: When disease was persistent, TRBV28, TRBJ1-2 and TRBJ2-5 were the favored segments.

Time point in this sample: persistent/refractory GD, antithyroid drugs over 5 years with positive TRAb. PBMCs were the source of the RNA used for TCR sequencing. Graves' disease diagnosis used American Thyroid Association guidelines. iRepertoire HTBI primers and Arm-PCR of CDR3 regions built TCR beta libraries. MiXCR, applied by TCRdb to the multiplex PCR reads, yields one record per CDR3 protein. The sample has about 340,000 distinct CDR3 sequences, about 20% seen once. This clonotype was observed a handful of times. The antigen is not known. The rearrangement uses TRBV4-3 and TRBJ2-7; D remains unclear. This receptor was taken from a female donor with Graves disease. The specimen comprised peripheral blood mononuclear cells (PBMCs), sampled when the disease was refractory, from a patient treated with antithyroid drugs. This chain's CDR3 is CASSQELDSSYEQYF. For the CDR3, the DNA is TGCGCCAGCAGCCAAGAGTTGGATTCTTCCTACGAGCAGTACTTC.